A selection of T cell receptor beta chains follows, all from one sample in a study of blood T cell repertoires in COVID-19. Clones were read by immunoSEQ multiplex PCR, and TCRdb kept only the in-frame ones, dropping some. The sample holds roughly 100,000 clones, around 84% seen once. Input material: peripheral blood. Receptors originate from a man in his sixties with acute or convalescent COVID-19. Both conserved end residues are part of each CDR3. A D gene is named only where the DNA matches it firmly. A row's size may be missing; if present it is once, few, many or a size class.

clone_size,j_call,cdr3_length,d_call,v_call,cdr3_aa,cdr3_nt
-,TRBJ2-5,13,TRBD2,TRBV5-1,CASSFGGQETQYF,TGCGCCAGCAGCTTCGGGGGGCAAGAGACCCAGTACTTC
-,TRBJ2-6,16,-,TRBV18,CASSLGAGSGANVLTF,TGTGCCAGCTCGTTGGGAGCCGGCTCTGGGGCCAACGTCCTGACTTTC
-,TRBJ2-1,17,-,TRBV10-3,CAISATPSSSNYNEQFF,TGTGCCATCAGTGCAACCCCGTCTAGCAGCAACTACAATGAGCAGTTCTTC
-,TRBJ2-6,16,-,TRBV4-3,CASSQDRGSGANVLTF,TGCGCCAGCAGCCAAGATCGGGGGAGTGGGGCCAACGTCCTGACTTTC
-,TRBJ2-1,15,-,TRBV27,CASYASGVGRNEQFF,TGTGCCAGTTACGCCTCAGGGGTAGGTCGGAATGAGCAGTTCTTC
-,TRBJ2-7,14,TRBD1,TRBV6-6,CASSRDRWDYEQYF,TGTGCCAGCAGTAGGGACAGGTGGGATTACGAGCAGTACTTC
-,TRBJ1-2,14,-,TRBV30,CAWSYGKGIGGYTF,TGTGCCTGGAGTTACGGAAAGGGGATCGGGGGCTACACCTTC
-,TRBJ2-1,13,TRBD1,TRBV5-1,CASSVDRSDEQFF,TGCGCCAGCAGCGTGGACAGGAGCGATGAGCAGTTCTTC
-,TRBJ1-3,16,TRBD1,TRBV5-4,CASSLGTGRGGNTIYF,TGTGCCAGCAGCTTGGGGACAGGTAGAGGTGGAAACACCATATATTTT
once,TRBJ2-3,14,TRBD2,TRBV7-2,CASRLAGGADTQYF,TGTGCCAGCAGGCTAGCGGGAGGGGCAGATACGCAGTATTTT
-,TRBJ1-2,13,-,TRBV19,CASSIGRGLGYTF,TGTGCCAGTAGTATCGGGCGGGGGCTCGGCTACACCTTC
-,TRBJ2-2,16,TRBD1,TRBV7-9,CASSRPGTGLPGELFF,TGTGCCAGCAGCCGGCCCGGGACAGGGCTCCCCGGGGAGCTGTTTTTT
-,TRBJ2-5,14,-,TRBV9,CASSIQQAPETQYF,TGTGCCAGCAGCATCCAACAGGCGCCGGAGACCCAGTACTTC
-,TRBJ1-1,13,-,TRBV11-3,CASSLIRETEAFF,TGTGCCAGCAGCTTAATTCGGGAAACTGAAGCTTTCTTT
-,TRBJ2-1,14,-,TRBV5-1,CASSLGRVNNEQFF,TGCGCCAGCAGCTTGGGCAGGGTGAACAATGAGCAGTTCTTC
-,TRBJ2-3,14,TRBD1,TRBV6-5,CASSYTGGMNTQYF,TGTGCCAGCAGTTACACAGGGGGCATGAATACGCAGTATTTT
-,TRBJ2-6,20,-,TRBV4-1,CASSPSPGGRQMAGANVLTF,TGCGCCAGCAGCCCCTCCCCAGGGGGGCGGCAGATGGCTGGGGCCAACGTCCTGACTTTC
-,TRBJ1-4,14,TRBD1,TRBV5-4,CASSSKQGAEKLFF,TGTGCCAGCAGCTCAAAACAGGGGGCGGAAAAACTGTTTTTT
-,TRBJ1-1,14,-,TRBV5-1,CASSLDGMNTEAFF,TGCGCCAGCAGCTTGGACGGGATGAACACTGAAGCTTTCTTT
-,TRBJ2-2,14,-,TRBV7-8,CASSPSTNTGELFF,TGTGCCAGCAGCCCATCTACGAACACCGGGGAGCTGTTTTTT
-,TRBJ1-2,14,-,TRBV2,CASRAIPANYGYTF,TGTGCCAGCAGGGCCATACCAGCTAACTATGGCTACACCTTC
-,TRBJ2-5,13,-,TRBV6-5,CASSGTPGETQYF,TGTGCCAGCTCAGGGACTCCCGGGGAGACCCAGTACTTC
many,TRBJ2-7,15,-,TRBV24-1,CATSDPTVPSYEQYF,TGTGCCACCAGTGACCCGACAGTTCCCTCCTACGAGCAGTACTTC
-,TRBJ2-7,14,-,TRBV6-4,CASSEDRSSYEQYF,TGTGCCAGCAGTGAAGACAGGAGCTCCTACGAGCAGTACTTC
-,TRBJ2-1,16,-,TRBV5-6,CASSLANRVRYNEQFF,TGTGCCAGCAGCTTAGCCAATCGGGTGCGCTACAATGAGCAGTTCTTC
-,TRBJ2-1,20,TRBD1,TRBV9,CASSPKLGQTRRSSYNEQFF,TGTGCCAGCAGCCCCAAGCTGGGACAGACGAGAAGGAGCTCCTACAATGAGCAGTTCTTC
once,TRBJ1-4,13,-,TRBV11-2,CASSKYQGQKLFF,TGTGCCAGCAGCAAATATCAGGGGCAAAAACTGTTTTTT
-,TRBJ1-6,16,-,TRBV7-9,CASSPTGGVYNSPLHF,TGTGCCAGCAGCCCAACGGGGGGGGTCTATAATTCACCCCTCCACTTT
-,TRBJ2-3,15,-,TRBV7-2,CASSPQTGSTDTQYF,TGTGCCAGCAGCCCTCAGACAGGAAGCACAGATACGCAGTATTTT
few,TRBJ1-1,13,-,TRBV3-1/TRBV3-2,CASSLRGNTEAFF,TGTGCCAGCAGCCTCAGGGGTAATACTGAAGCTTTCTTT
-,TRBJ1-1,13,TRBD1,TRBV30,CAWGGQPNTEAFF,TGTGCCTGGGGGGGACAGCCGAACACTGAAGCTTTCTTT
-,TRBJ1-2,12,-,TRBV19,CASETGVYGYTF,TGTGCCAGTGAGACAGGAGTCTATGGCTACACCTTC
-,TRBJ2-5,15,-,TRBV2,CASGLTSPRRETQYF,TGTGCCAGCGGCTTAACGAGCCCCAGGCGAGAGACCCAGTACTTC
-,TRBJ2-7,11,-,TRBV6-5,CASADIYEQYF,TGTGCCAGCGCGGACATCTACGAGCAGTACTTC
-,TRBJ2-5,13,-,TRBV5-1,CASSVRDLETQYF,TGCGCCAGCAGCGTCAGGGATTTAGAGACCCAGTACTTC
-,TRBJ1-4,15,-,TRBV7-9,CASSSVWGRLEKLFF,TGTGCCAGCAGCTCTGTGTGGGGGCGACTAGAAAAACTGTTTTTT
-,TRBJ2-7,15,-,TRBV5-5,CASSGPGLALYEQYF,TGTGCCAGCAGCGGGCCGGGACTCGCCCTCTACGAGCAGTACTTC
-,TRBJ1-2,13,-,TRBV29-1,CSVEQGLGYGYTF,TGCAGCGTTGAACAGGGGCTTGGGTATGGCTACACCTTC
-,TRBJ2-3,12,-,TRBV3-1/TRBV3-2,CASSPYSDTQYF,TGTGCCAGCAGCCCCTACTCAGATACGCAGTATTTT
-,TRBJ2-3,13,-,TRBV10-1,CASRGHLTDTQYF,TGCGCCAGCAGGGGACACCTAACAGATACGCAGTATTTT
medium-sized,TRBJ1-1,14,TRBD1,TRBV11-3,CASSPQLGTEEAFF,TGTGCCAGCAGCCCCCAGCTAGGGACAGAAGAAGCTTTCTTT
-,TRBJ1-1,15,-,TRBV6-2/TRBV6-3,CASSTSLQGYTEAFF,TGTGCCAGCAGTACTTCCCTACAGGGTTACACTGAAGCTTTCTTT
-,TRBJ2-1,16,-,TRBV5-1,CASSLDRILGNNEQFF,TGCGCCAGCAGCCTAGACAGGATACTGGGAAACAATGAGCAGTTCTTC
-,TRBJ1-1,15,TRBD1,TRBV7-9,CASSLNRGQGTEAFF,TGTGCCAGCAGCTTAAACAGGGGGCAAGGTACTGAAGCTTTCTTT
-,TRBJ1-2,13,-,TRBV5-6,CASSLVGYYGYTF,TGTGCCAGCAGCTTAGTGGGCTACTATGGCTACACCTTC
-,TRBJ1-1,16,-,TRBV7-2,CASSKGEGRMNTEAFF,TGTGCCAGCAGCAAGGGGGAGGGAAGAATGAACACTGAAGCTTTCTTT
-,TRBJ1-5,16,-,TRBV7-6,CASSLEAQGSDQPQHF,TGTGCCAGCAGCTTAGAGGCCCAGGGTTCGGATCAGCCCCAGCATTTT